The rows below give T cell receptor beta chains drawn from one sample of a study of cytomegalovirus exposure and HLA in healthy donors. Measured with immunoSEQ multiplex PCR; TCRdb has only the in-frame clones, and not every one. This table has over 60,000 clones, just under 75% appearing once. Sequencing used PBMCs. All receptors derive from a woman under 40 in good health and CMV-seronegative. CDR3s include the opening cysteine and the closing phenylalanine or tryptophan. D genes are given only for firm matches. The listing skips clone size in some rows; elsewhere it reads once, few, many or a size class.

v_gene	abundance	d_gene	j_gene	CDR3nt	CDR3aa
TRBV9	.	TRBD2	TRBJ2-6	TGTGCCAGCAGCCATCTAGCGGCCGGGGCCAACGTCCTGACTTTC	CASSHLAAGANVLTF
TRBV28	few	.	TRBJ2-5	TGTGCCAGCAGCCCCCCCGGGGAGTCGGAGACCCAGTACTTC	CASSPPGESETQYF
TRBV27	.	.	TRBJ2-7	TGTGCCAGCCGCACACTAGCTAGAGCCTACGAGCAGTACTTC	CASRTLARAYEQYF
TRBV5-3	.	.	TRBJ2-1	TGTGCCAGAAGCTTAAAATCCAGGATGGACTATTTTGGGTGGAATGAGCAGTTCTTC	CARSLKSRMDYFGWNEQFF
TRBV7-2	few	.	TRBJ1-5	TGTGCCAGCAGCTTAGTTGCGGTTGGCAATCAGCCCCAGCATTTT	CASSLVAVGNQPQHF
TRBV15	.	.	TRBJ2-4	TGTGCCACCAGCAGAGGACAGGGAGGCAAAAACATTCAGTACTTC	CATSRGQGGKNIQYF
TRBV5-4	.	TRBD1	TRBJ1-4	TGTGCCAGCAGCTTAGGGCGGGACAGCGGAAAACTGTTTTTT	CASSLGRDSGKLFF
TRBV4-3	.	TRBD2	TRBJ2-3	TGCGCCAGCAGACCGGGACTAGCGCCTAGCACAGATACGCAGTATTTT	CASRPGLAPSTDTQYF
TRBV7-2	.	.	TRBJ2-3	TGTGCCAGCAGCTTAGTTTCGGGAAGCACAGATACGCAGTATTTT	CASSLVSGSTDTQYF
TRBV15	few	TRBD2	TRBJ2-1	TGTGCCACCAGCAGTGACAGGGTACTAAGTATAGCGGGAGTAAATGAGCAGTTCTTC	CATSSDRVLSIAGVNEQFF
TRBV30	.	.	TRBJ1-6	TGTGCCTGGAGATTGGAACAGGGATATAATTCACCCCTCCACTTT	CAWRLEQGYNSPLHF
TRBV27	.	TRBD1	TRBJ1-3	TGTGCCAGCAGTAACAGGGGGGCTGGAAACACCATATATTTT	CASSNRGAGNTIYF
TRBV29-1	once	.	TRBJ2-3	TGCAGCGTCCCCCCAGGGCCGTCTAGCACAGATACGCAGTATTTT	CSVPPGPSSTDTQYF
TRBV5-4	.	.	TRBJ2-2	TGTGCCAGCAGCCCCGGCACCGGGGAGCTGTTTTTT	CASSPGTGELFF
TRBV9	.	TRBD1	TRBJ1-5	TGTGCCAGCAGCGTGACAGGGAACAGCAATCAGCCCCAGCATTTT	CASSVTGNSNQPQHF
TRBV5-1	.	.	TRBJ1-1	TGCGCCAGCAGCCCGGTCGTGAGGACTGAAGCTTTCTTT	CASSPVVRTEAFF
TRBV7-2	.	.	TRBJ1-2	TGTGCCAGCACCCAAGGAGCCTCTAACTATGGCTACACCTTC	CASTQGASNYGYTF
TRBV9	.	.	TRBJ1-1	TGTGCCAGCAGCGTAGTTGGCATGAACACTGAAGCTTTCTTT	CASSVVGMNTEAFF
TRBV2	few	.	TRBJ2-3	TGTGCCAGCAGTGATGACAGTCGCACAGATACGCAGTATTTT	CASSDDSRTDTQYF
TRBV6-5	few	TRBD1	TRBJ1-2	TGTGCCAGCACTGGGACAGATGACTATGGCTACACCTTC	CASTGTDDYGYTF
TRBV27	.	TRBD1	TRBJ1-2	TGTGCCAGCAGTTCGGACAGGGGTGGGCTGATGGGTGGCTACACCTTC	CASSSDRGGLMGGYTF
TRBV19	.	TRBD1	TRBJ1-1	TGTGCCAGTAGTCCCAAGGGACAGGTGAACACTGAAGCTTTCTTT	CASSPKGQVNTEAFF
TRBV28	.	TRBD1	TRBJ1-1	TGTGCCAGCATTCCGACAGGGGTTAGAAACACTGAAGCTTTCTTT	CASIPTGVRNTEAFF
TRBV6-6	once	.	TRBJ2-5	TGTGCCACCACAAGGGGCGCAGGGGAGACCCAGTACTTC	CATTRGAGETQYF
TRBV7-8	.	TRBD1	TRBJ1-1	TGTGCCAGCAGCCTCGACCAGACAGGGGAATCGGGAGCTTTCTTT	CASSLDQTGESGAFF
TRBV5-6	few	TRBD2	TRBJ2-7	TGTGCCAGCAGAATGCGGGAGGCGGCCTACGAGCAGTACTTC	CASRMREAAYEQYF
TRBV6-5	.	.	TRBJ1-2	TGTGCCAGCAGTTCTCAGGGGAAAGCTAACTATGGCTACACCTTC	CASSSQGKANYGYTF
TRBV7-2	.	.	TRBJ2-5	TGTGCCAGCAGCAGGGGGGGCAGCGAGACCCAGTACTTC	CASSRGGSETQYF
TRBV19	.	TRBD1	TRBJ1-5	TGTGCCAGTAGTATTGGGACAGGGGGTCAGCCCCAGCATTTT	CASSIGTGGQPQHF
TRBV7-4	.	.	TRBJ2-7	TGTGCCAGCAGCCCCGGGAGAAGGGTGGGTGAGCAGTACTTC	CASSPGRRVGEQYF
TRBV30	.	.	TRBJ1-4	TGTGCCTGGAGAGGACAGAATGAAAAACTGTTTTTT	CAWRGQNEKLFF
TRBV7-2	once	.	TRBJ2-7	TGTGCCAGCAGCTTAGCTCTTAGCTACGAGCAGTACTTC	CASSLALSYEQYF